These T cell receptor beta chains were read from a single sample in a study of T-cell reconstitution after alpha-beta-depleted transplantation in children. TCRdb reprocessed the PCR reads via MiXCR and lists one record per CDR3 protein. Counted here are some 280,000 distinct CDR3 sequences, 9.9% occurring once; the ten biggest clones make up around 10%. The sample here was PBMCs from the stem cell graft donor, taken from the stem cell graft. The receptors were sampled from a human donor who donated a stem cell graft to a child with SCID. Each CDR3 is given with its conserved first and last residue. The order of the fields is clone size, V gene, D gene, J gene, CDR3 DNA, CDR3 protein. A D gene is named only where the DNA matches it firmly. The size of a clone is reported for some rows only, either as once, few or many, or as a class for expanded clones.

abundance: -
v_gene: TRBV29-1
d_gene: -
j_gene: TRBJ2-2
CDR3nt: TGCAGCGTTGACCCAACACACACCGGGGAGCTGTTTTTT
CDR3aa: CSVDPTHTGELFF

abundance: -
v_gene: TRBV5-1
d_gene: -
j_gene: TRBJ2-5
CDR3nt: TGCGCCAGCAGCTTGGATGTAGTGGGGGCCGAGACCCAGTACTTC
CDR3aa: CASSLDVVGAETQYF

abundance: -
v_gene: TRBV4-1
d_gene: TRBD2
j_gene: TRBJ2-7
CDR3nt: TGCGCCAGCAGCCCGCGGGGGGTCCTGGACGAGCAGTACTTC
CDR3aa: CASSPRGVLDEQYF

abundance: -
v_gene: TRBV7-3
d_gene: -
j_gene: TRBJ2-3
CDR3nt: TGTGCCAGCAGCTTATCCGGGCGAGGAAGCACAGATACGCAGTATTTT
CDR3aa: CASSLSGRGSTDTQYF

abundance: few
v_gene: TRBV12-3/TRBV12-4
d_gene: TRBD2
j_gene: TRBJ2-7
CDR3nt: TGTGCCAGCACCGAGGGCGGGGGAACCTACGAGCAGTACTTC
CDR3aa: CASTEGGGTYEQYF

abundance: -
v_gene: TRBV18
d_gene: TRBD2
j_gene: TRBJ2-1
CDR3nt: TGTGCCAGCTCACTCTTCGGGACTAGCGGAAAAAATGAGCAGTTCTTC
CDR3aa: CASSLFGTSGKNEQFF

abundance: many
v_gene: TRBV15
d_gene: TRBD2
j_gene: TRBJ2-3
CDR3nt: TGTGCCACCAGCAAGCAAGCGGGGCGCCTCGCAGATACGCAGTATTTT
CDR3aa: CATSKQAGRLADTQYF

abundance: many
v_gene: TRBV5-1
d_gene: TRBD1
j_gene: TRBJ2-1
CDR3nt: TGCGCCAGCAGCTCACTCCGTCGGGACAGGGGAAATGAGCAGTTCTTC
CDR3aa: CASSSLRRDRGNEQFF

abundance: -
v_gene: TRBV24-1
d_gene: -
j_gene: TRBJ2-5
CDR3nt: TGTGCCACCAGTGAAGGACGACAAGAGACCCAGTACTTC
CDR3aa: CATSEGRQETQYF

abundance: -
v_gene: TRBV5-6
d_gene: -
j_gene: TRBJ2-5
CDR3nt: TGTGCCAGCAGCTTGCGGGGTACAGCTGCAGAGACCCAGTACTTC
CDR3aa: CASSLRGTAAETQYF

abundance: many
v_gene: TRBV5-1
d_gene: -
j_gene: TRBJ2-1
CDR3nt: TGCGCCAGCACCCATACAGGGCGCAATGAGCAGTTCTTC
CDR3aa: CASTHTGRNEQFF

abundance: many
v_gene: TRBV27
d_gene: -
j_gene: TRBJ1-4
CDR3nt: TGTGCCAGCAGTCGAAGTACTAATGAAAAACTGTTTTTT
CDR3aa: CASSRSTNEKLFF

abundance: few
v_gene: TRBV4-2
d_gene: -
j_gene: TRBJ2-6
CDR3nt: TGTGCCAGCAGCGAGCGACAAGGCTCCATCTCTGGGGCCAACGTCCTGACTTTC
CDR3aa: CASSERQGSISGANVLTF

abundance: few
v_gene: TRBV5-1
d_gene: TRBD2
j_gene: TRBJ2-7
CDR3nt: TGCGCCAGCAGTCCCGGGGAGGGCAGATACTACGAGCAGTACTTC
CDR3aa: CASSPGEGRYYEQYF

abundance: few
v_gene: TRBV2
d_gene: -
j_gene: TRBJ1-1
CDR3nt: TGTGCCAGCAACCCTACCAGGGTGACCACTGAAGCTTTCTTT
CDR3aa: CASNPTRVTTEAFF

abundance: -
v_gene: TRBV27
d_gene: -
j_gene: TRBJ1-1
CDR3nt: TGTGCCAGCAGGGGCCCGAACACTGAAGCTTTCTTT
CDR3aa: CASRGPNTEAFF

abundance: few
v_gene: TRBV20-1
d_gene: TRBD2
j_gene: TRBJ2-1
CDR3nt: TGCAGTGCCAGTACTAGCGGGGGGACTGTCTACAATGAGCAGTTCTTC
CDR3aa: CSASTSGGTVYNEQFF

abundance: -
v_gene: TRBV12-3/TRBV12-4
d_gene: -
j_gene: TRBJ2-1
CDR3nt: TGTGCCAGCAGTCCGGGGCAGGTGGACCACAATGAGCAGTTCTTC
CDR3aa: CASSPGQVDHNEQFF

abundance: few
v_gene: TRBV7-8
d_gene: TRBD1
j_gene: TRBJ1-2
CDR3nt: TGTGCCAGCAGCTCTCTCTCTCTCAAGAATCCAGGGGGGGAAAACTACACCTTC
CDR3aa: CASSSLSLKNPGGENYTF

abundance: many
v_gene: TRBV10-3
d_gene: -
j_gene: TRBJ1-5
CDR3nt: TGTGCCATCAGTGAAGCGGCAGGGAATCAGCCCCAGCATTTT
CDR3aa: CAISEAAGNQPQHF

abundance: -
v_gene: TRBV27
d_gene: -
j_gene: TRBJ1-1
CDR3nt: TGTGCCAGCAGTTATTGGGGGCAGGGCACTGAAGCTTTCTTT
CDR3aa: CASSYWGQGTEAFF

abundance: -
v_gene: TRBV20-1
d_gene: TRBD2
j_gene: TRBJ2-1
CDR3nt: TGCAGCTCAAGGCATGGACTAGCGGGGGGGCCTGCCCTATACAATGAGCAGTTCTTC
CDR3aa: CSSRHGLAGGPALYNEQFF

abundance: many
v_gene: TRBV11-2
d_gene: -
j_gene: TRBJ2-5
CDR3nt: TGTGCCAGCAGCTTAGGGAGGGGCCGTCAAGAGACCCAGTACTTC
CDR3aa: CASSLGRGRQETQYF

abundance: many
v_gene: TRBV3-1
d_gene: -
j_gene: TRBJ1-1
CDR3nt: TGTGCCAGCAGCCATTGGGGGAACACTGAAGCTTTCTTT
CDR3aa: CASSHWGNTEAFF

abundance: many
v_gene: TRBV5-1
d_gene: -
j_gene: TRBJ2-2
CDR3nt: TGCGCCAGCAGCTGGATAGAGTCCGGGGAGCTGTTTTTT
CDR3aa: CASSWIESGELFF

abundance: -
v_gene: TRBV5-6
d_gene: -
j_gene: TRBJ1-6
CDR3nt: TGTGCCAGCAGCTTTGAAAGCTCCTATAATTCACCCCTCCACTTT
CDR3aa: CASSFESSYNSPLHF

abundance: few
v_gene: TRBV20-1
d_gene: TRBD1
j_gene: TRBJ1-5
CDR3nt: TGCAGTGCTAGCCCGGGACAGCTTCTTAATCAGCCCCAGCATTTT
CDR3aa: CSASPGQLLNQPQHF

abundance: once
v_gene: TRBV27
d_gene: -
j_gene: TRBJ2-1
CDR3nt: TGTGCCAGCAGTTTACGGCGGGTTAACAATGAGCAGTTCTTC
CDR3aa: CASSLRRVNNEQFF

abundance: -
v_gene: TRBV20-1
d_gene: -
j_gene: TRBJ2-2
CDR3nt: TGCAGTGCTAAAGAGGGAACCGGGGAGCTGTTTTTT
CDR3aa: CSAKEGTGELFF

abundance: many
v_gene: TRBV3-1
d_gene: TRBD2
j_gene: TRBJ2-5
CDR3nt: TGTGCCAGCAGCCAATCGGGACTAGCGGGGGAAGAGACCCAGTACTTC
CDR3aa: CASSQSGLAGEETQYF

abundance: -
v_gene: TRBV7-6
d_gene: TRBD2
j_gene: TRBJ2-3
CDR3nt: TGTGCCAGCAGCTTAGGGGCTAGCGGACTCACAGATACGCAGTATTTT
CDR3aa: CASSLGASGLTDTQYF

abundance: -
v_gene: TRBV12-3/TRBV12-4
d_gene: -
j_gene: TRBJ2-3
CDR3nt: TGTGCCAGCAGTTCGGGCCGCCAAAACGGGGATACGCAGTATTTT
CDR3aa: CASSSGRQNGDTQYF

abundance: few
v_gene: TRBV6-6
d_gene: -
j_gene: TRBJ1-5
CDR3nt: TGTGCCAGCAGTTCAGGGTTCAATCAGCCCCAGCATTTT
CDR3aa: CASSSGFNQPQHF

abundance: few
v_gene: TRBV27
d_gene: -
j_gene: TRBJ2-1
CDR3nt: TGTGCCAGCAGTTCCCTCGGCAATGAGCAGTTCTTC
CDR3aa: CASSSLGNEQFF

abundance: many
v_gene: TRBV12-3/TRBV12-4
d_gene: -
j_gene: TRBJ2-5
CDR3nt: TGTGCCAGCAGTTTGGGGCTACCCCCAACGACCCAGTACTTC
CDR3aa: CASSLGLPPTTQYF

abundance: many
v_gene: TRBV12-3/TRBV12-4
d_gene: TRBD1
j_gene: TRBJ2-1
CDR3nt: TGTGCCAGCGACAGGGGGGATCGGTACAATGAGCAGTTCTTC
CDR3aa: CASDRGDRYNEQFF

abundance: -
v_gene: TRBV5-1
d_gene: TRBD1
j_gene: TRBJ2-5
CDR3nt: TGCGCCAGCAGCTTAGGGCCAGGGGGTAAAGAGACCCAGTACTTC
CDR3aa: CASSLGPGGKETQYF

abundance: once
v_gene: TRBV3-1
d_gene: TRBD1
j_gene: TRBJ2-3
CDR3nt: TGTGCCACCACCCAGCTGGGGACAGGGACAGATACGCAGTATTTT
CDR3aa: CATTQLGTGTDTQYF

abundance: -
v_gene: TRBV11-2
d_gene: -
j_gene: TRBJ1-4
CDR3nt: TGTGCCAGCAGCTTATCGACGGATGAAAAACTGTTTTTT
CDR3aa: CASSLSTDEKLFF

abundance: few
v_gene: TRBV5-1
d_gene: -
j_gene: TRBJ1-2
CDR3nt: TGCGCCAGCAGCCCCTTGGATATCGAGGACTATGGCTACACCTTC
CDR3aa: CASSPLDIEDYGYTF

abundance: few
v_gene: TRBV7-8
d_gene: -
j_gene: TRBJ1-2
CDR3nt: TGTGCCAGCAGCCTACCGGACGGAGATGGCTACACCTTC
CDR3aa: CASSLPDGDGYTF

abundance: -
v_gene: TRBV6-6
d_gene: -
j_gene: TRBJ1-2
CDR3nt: TGTGCCAGCAGTTACTCCCCTGGGTATGGCTACACCTTC
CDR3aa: CASSYSPGYGYTF

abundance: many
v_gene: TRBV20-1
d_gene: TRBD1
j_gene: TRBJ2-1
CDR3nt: TGCAGTGCTAGACGACAGGGATCAAGCTCCTACAATGAGCAGTTCTTC
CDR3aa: CSARRQGSSSYNEQFF

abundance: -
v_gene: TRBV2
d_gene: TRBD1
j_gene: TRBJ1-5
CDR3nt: TGTGCCAGCAGTGAAGCGGCGAGGGGGCGCGAAGGCAATCAGCCCCAGCATTTT
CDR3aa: CASSEAARGREGNQPQHF

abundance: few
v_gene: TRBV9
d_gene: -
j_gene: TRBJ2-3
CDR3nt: TGTGCCAGCAGCGTAGGGGAGGGGGAGAGCACAGATACGCAGTATTTT
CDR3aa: CASSVGEGESTDTQYF

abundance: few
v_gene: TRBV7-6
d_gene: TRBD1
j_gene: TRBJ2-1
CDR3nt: TGTGCCAGCAGCTCAGCCGGGACAGAGAAAGATGAGCAGTTCTTC
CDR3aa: CASSSAGTEKDEQFF

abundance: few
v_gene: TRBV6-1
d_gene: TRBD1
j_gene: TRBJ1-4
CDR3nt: TGTGCCAGCAGTGAAGAGACAGGGCTTAATGAAAAACTGTTTTTT
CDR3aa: CASSEETGLNEKLFF

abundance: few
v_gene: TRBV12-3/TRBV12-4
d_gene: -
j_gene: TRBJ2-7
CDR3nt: TGTGCCAGCACCCTAGGATCGCTCTACGAGCAGTACTTC
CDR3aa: CASTLGSLYEQYF

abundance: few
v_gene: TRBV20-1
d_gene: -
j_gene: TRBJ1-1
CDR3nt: TGCAGTGCTAGGCAGGCTAGAACAGTCACTGAAGCTTTCTTT
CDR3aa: CSARQARTVTEAFF

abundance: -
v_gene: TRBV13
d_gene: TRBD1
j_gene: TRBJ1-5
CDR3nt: TGTGCCAGCAGTCTACAGGGGGACGATCAGCCCCAGCATTTT
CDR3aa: CASSLQGDDQPQHF

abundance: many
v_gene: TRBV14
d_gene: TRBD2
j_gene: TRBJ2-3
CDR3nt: TGTGCCAGCAGCCAAGGACTAGCGGGGGGGCCAAATACGCAGTATTTT
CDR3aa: CASSQGLAGGPNTQYF

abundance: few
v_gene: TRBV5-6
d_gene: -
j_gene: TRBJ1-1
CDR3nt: TGTGCCAGCAGCTTGGATACGAACAAAGCTTTCTTT
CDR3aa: CASSLDTNKAFF

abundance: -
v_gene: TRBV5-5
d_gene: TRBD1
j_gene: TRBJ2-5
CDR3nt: TGTGCCAGCAGCCGGGGACAGGGTTTAGAGACCCAGTACTTC
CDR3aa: CASSRGQGLETQYF